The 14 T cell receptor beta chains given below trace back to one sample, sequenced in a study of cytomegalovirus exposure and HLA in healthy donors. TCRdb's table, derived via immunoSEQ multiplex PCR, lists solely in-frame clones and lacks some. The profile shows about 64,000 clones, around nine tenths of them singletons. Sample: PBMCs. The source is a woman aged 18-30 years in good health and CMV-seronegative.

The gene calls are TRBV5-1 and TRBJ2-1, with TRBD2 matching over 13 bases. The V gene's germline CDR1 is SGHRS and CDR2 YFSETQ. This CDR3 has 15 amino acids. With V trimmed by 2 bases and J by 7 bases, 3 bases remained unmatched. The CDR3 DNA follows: TGCGCCAGCAGCTTCGGACTAGCGGGAGCTAATGAGCAGTTCTTC. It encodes CASSFGLAGANEQFF.

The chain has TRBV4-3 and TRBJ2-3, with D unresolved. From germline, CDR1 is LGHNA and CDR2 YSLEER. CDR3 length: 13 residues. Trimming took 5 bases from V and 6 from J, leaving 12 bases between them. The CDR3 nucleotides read TGCGCCAGCAGCAAATTTCATTCCGATACGCAGTATTTT. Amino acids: CASSKFHSDTQYF.

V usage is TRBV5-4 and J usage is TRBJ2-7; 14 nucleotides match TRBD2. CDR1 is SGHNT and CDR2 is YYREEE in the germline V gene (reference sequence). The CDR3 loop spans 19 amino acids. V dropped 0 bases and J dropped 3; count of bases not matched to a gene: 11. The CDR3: CASSLETGLAGGWNYEQYF. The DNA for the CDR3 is TGTGCCAGCAGCTTGGAGACCGGACTAGCGGGAGGTTGGAACTACGAGCAGTACTTC. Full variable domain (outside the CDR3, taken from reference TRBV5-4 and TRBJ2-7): ETGVTQSPTHLIKTRGQQVTLRCSSQSGHNTVSWYQQALGQGPQFIFQYYREEENGRGNFPPRFSGLQFPNYSSELNVNALELDDSALYLCASSLETGLAGGWNYEQYFGPGTRLTVT.

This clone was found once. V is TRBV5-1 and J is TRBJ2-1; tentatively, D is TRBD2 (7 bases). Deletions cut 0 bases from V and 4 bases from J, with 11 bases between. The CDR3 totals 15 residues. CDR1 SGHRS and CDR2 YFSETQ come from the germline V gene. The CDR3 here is CASSLVAGAYNEQFF. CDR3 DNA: TGCGCCAGCAGCTTGGTGGCGGGGGCATACAATGAGCAGTTCTTC.

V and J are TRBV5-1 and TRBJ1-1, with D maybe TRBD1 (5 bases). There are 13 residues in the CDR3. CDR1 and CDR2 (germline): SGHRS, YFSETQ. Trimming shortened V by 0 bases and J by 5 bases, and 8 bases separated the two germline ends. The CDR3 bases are TGCGCCAGCAGCTTGGAGGGGAGGACTGAAGCTTTCTTT. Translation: CASSLEGRTEAFF. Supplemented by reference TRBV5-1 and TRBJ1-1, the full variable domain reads KAGVTQTPRYLIKTRGQQVTLSCSPISGHRSVSWYQQTPGQGLQFLFEYFSETQRNKGNFPGRFSGRQFSNSRSEMNVSTLELGDSALYLCASSLEGRTEAFFGQGTRLTVV.

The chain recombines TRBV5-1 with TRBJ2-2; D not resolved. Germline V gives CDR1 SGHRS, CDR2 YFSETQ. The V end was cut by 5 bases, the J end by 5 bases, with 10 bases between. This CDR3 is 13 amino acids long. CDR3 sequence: CASRLTVTGELFF. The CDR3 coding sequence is TGCGCCAGCAGGTTAACAGTGACCGGGGAGCTGTTTTTT.

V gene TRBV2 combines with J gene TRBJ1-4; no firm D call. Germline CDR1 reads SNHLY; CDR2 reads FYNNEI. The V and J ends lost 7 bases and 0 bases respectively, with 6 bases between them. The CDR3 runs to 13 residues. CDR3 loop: CASNPSTNEKLFF. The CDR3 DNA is TGTGCCAGCAATCCCTCAACTAATGAAAAACTGTTTTTT.

The CDR3 coding sequence is TGTGCCAGCAGTGGGGGCGTAAACTATGGCTACACCTTC. It yields the protein CASSGGVNYGYTF. The chain recombines TRBV6-4 with TRBJ1-2; D might be TRBD1 (5 bases). Trimming shortened V by 4 bases and J by 2 bases, and 8 bases separated the two germline ends. Germline assignment: CDR1 MRHNA and CDR2 SNTAGT. This CDR3 has 13 amino acids.

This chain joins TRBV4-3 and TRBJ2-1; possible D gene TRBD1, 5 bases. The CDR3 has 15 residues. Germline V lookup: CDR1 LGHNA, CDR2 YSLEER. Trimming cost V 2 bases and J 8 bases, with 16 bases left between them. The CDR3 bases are TGCGCCAGCAGCCAAATGCAGGGTTCCTCCCATGAGCAGTTCTTC. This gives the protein CASSQMQGSSHEQFF.

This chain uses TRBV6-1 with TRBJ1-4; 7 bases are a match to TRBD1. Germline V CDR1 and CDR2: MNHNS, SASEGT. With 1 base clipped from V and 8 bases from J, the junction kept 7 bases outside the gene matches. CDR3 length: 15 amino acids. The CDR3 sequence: CASSEDVGTVEKLFF. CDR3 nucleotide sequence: TGTGCCAGCAGTGAAGATGTGGGGACAGTGGAAAAACTGTTTTTT.

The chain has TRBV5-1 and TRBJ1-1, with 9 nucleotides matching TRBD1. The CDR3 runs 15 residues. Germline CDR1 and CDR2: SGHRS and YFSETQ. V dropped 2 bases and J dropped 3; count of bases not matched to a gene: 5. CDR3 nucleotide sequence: TGCGCCAGCAGCTTACCCGGGACAGGGTACACTGAAGCTTTCTTT. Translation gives CASSLPGTGYTEAFF.

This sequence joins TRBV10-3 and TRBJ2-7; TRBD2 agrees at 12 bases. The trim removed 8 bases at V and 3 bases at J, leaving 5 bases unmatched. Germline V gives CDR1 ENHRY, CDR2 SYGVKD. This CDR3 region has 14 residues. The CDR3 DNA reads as TGTGCCATCGGAGAGACTAGCGGGAGCTACGAGCAGTACTTC. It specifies CAIGETSGSYEQYF.

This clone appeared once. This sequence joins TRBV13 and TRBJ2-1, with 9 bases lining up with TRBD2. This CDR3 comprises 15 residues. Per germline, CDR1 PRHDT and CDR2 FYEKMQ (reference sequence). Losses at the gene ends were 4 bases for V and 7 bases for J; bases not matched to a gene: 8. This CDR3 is CASSSLGAGGNEQFF. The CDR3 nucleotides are TGTGCCAGCAGCTCCCTTGGGGCGGGGGGGAATGAGCAGTTCTTC.

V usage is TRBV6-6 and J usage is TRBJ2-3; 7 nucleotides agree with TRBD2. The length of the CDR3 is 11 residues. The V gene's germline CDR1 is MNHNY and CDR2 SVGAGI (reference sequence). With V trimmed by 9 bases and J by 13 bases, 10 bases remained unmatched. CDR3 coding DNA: TGTGCCAGTTGGGGGGGTATAACGAAGTATTTT. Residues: CASWGGITKYF.